This is a list of T cell receptor beta chains from one sample in a study of identical twins. TCRdb re-called the 5' RACE reads through MiXCR, storing one row per CDR3 protein. The data hold about 730,000 distinct CDR3 sequences, with 21% observed a single time. These records were also assigned to another study, of T cells expressing NK-cell markers.

The sample taken for sequencing was PBMCs. These receptors were collected from a woman aged 18-29 years in good health. Each CDR3 is given with its conserved first and last residue. A D gene is named only where the DNA matches it firmly. Not all rows give a size; the values are once, few, many and, for expanded clones, a class.

d_call j_call clone_size v_call cdr3_aa cdr3_nt
TRBD2 TRBJ2-1 few TRBV29-1 CSVGGDQTSTSSYNEQFF TGCAGCGTTGGGGGAGACCAGACTAGCACGAGCTCCTACAATGAGCAGTTCTTC
. TRBJ1-5 few TRBV12-3/TRBV12-4 CASRTRGDNQPQHF TGTGCCAGCAGAACCAGGGGAGACAATCAGCCCCAGCATTTT
. TRBJ2-3 few TRBV20-1 CSASKRFVSSTDTQYF TGCAGTGCTAGTAAGCGTTTCGTCTCTAGCACAGATACGCAGTATTTT
. TRBJ2-5 . TRBV12-3/TRBV12-4 CASSRAGETQYF TGTGCCAGCAGCAGGGCGGGAGAGACCCAGTACTTC
. TRBJ1-3 . TRBV5-6 CASSPVSGVGSGNTIYF TGTGCCAGCAGTCCCGTGTCAGGGGTCGGATCTGGAAACACCATATATTTT
. TRBJ2-7 few TRBV10-3 CATGTSYEQYF TGTGCCACCGGGACTTCGTACGAGCAGTACTTC
TRBD2 TRBJ2-1 few TRBV20-1 CSAHGLAGGQSSYNEQFF TGCAGTGCGCACGGACTAGCGGGAGGCCAGAGCTCCTACAATGAGCAGTTCTTC
. TRBJ2-3 . TRBV20-1 CSARRGEHDTQYF TGCAGTGCTAGGCGAGGGGAGCACGATACGCAGTATTTT
. TRBJ2-7 few TRBV6-5 CASSYSRAVSSYEQYF TGTGCCAGCAGTTATTCTCGGGCTGTTAGCTCCTACGAGCAGTACTTC
TRBD1 TRBJ2-7 many TRBV5-1 CASSQRQGDPYEQYF TGCGCCAGCAGCCAAAGACAGGGGGACCCCTACGAGCAGTACTTC
TRBD1 TRBJ1-4 many TRBV5-1 CASSPGQANEKLFF TGCGCCAGCAGCCCGGGACAGGCTAATGAAAAACTGTTTTTT
. TRBJ2-7 few TRBV20-1 CSAFRHERGEQYF TGCAGTGCTTTCCGACACGAACGGGGCGAGCAGTACTTC
TRBD2 TRBJ2-1 . TRBV19 CASRDSGRNADEQFF TGTGCCAGTAGGGATAGCGGGCGCAATGCCGATGAGCAGTTCTTC
. TRBJ2-5 few TRBV6-5 CASSYSSLDLTQYF TGTGCCAGCAGTTACTCCTCACTGGACCTAACCCAGTACTTC
TRBD1 TRBJ1-1 many TRBV20-1 CSATAGTGNTEAFF TGCAGTGCTACTGCAGGGACAGGGAACACTGAAGCTTTCTTT
. TRBJ2-2 few TRBV3-1 CASSQDLRGGPNTGELFF TGTGCCAGCAGCCAAGATCTTAGGGGCGGGCCGAACACCGGGGAGCTGTTTTTT
. TRBJ1-4 many TRBV20-1 CSIRDEKLFF TGCAGCATTAGGGATGAAAAACTGTTTTTT
TRBD1 TRBJ2-7 . TRBV6-2/TRBV6-3 CASLDRAYEQYF TGTGCCAGTTTGGACAGGGCCTACGAGCAGTACTTC
. TRBJ2-5 few TRBV4-1 CASSRYGTETQYF TGCGCCAGCAGCCGCTATGGGACCGAGACCCAGTACTTC
TRBD1 TRBJ2-5 . TRBV12-3/TRBV12-4 CASSSRKTGRETQYF TGTGCCAGCAGTTCACGGAAGACAGGGAGAGAGACCCAGTACTTC
. TRBJ1-1 . TRBV12-3/TRBV12-4 CASSSGGGAFF TGTGCCAGCAGTTCAGGAGGTGGGGCTTTCTTT
. TRBJ2-7 . TRBV7-3 CASSLYGRHLSYEQYF TGTGCCAGCAGCTTATACGGCAGACACCTTTCCTACGAGCAGTACTTC
TRBD1 TRBJ2-1 . TRBV6-2/TRBV6-3 CASSYKGAYYNEQFF TGTGCCAGCAGTTACAAGGGGGCCTACTACAATGAGCAGTTCTTC
TRBD1 TRBJ1-2 . TRBV6-1 CASSPGQGLYGYTF TGTGCCAGCAGTCCCGGACAGGGTCTCTATGGCTACACCTTC
. TRBJ2-4 few TRBV29-1 CSVEGPRNIQYF TGCAGCGTTGAAGGGCCGAGAAACATTCAGTACTTC
. TRBJ2-5 . TRBV4-3 CASSQDRRTQYF TGCGCCAGCAGCCAAGATAGGAGGACCCAGTACTTC
. TRBJ2-5 . TRBV10-2 CASSASWLGTQYF TGCGCCAGCAGTGCTAGTTGGTTGGGGACCCAGTACTTC
. TRBJ2-2 . TRBV25-1 CASLPPGHLNTGELFF TGTGCCAGTCTCCCGCCGGGACACCTAAACACCGGGGAGCTGTTTTTT
. TRBJ2-7 . TRBV5-1 CASSRESSSYEQYF TGCGCCAGCAGCCGTGAGTCGAGCTCCTACGAGCAGTACTTC
. TRBJ2-1 few TRBV10-3 CAISEGPRDWYYNEQFF TGTGCCATCAGTGAAGGCCCCCGGGACTGGTACTACAATGAGCAGTTCTTC
TRBD1 TRBJ2-7 . TRBV11-3 CASSPSLRDRGYYEQYF TGTGCCAGCAGCCCGTCGCTCCGGGACAGGGGATACTACGAGCAGTACTTC
TRBD2 TRBJ2-3 . TRBV7-2 CASSLTSGSNSDTQYF TGTGCCAGCAGCTTAACTAGCGGGAGTAACTCAGATACGCAGTATTTT
. TRBJ2-1 . TRBV20-1 CSASQHSGYNEQFF TGCAGTGCTAGTCAGCATTCCGGCTACAATGAGCAGTTCTTC
. TRBJ2-1 many TRBV6-5 CASSYSNSLPTYNEQFF TGTGCCAGCAGTTACTCGAACAGCCTACCTACCTACAATGAGCAGTTCTTC
. TRBJ2-7 many TRBV10-3 CAISERAYEQYF TGTGCCATCAGTGAGCGGGCCTACGAGCAGTACTTC
TRBD2 TRBJ2-5 . TRBV6-1 CASSSARLAGKQETQYF TGTGCCAGCAGCTCCGCTCGACTAGCGGGAAAGCAAGAGACCCAGTACTTC
. TRBJ1-1 few TRBV12-3/TRBV12-4 CASSLRRQDTEAFF TGTGCCAGCAGTTTAAGGCGGCAGGACACTGAAGCTTTCTTT
. TRBJ1-1 . TRBV19 CASSQTGRGNTEAFF TGTGCCAGTAGTCAAACAGGTCGGGGTAACACTGAAGCTTTCTTT
TRBD1 TRBJ2-2 few TRBV27 CASRLTGVANTGELFF TGTGCCAGCAGACTTACAGGGGTGGCGAACACCGGGGAGCTGTTTTTT
. TRBJ2-1 . TRBV28 CASSLIVGGFRVNEQFF TGTGCCAGCAGTCTCATCGTCGGGGGATTTAGGGTAAATGAGCAGTTCTTC